A single sample gave rise to the 18 T cell receptor beta chains below, sequenced in a study of blood T cells in healthy people across ages. For the second PCR, which ran for 7 to 11 cycles, a sample-barcoded 5' primer and a J-beta primer mix were used. TCRdb processed the 5' RACE reads anew with MiXCR; each CDR3 protein has one entry. The sample has roughly 1.9 million distinct CDR3 sequences, 35% to 50% seen once. Specimen: blood. The source of these receptors is a human donor in good health.

The chain is built from TRBV4-2 and TRBJ2-3; D could derive from TRBD1 or TRBD2 (5 bases each). This CDR3 contains 16 residues. V lost 0 bases, J lost 5 bases, and 15 bases lay in between. Germline V CDR1 and CDR2: LGHNA, YNFKEQ. This CDR3 reads CASSQDPGPPKDTQYF. CDR3 DNA: TGTGCCAGCAGCCAAGACCCGGGGCCTCCTAAAGATACGCAGTATTTT.

J is TRBJ1-2 and V is TRBV4-2, with 7 bases lining up with TRBD1. Losses at the gene ends were 4 bases for V and 4 bases for J; bases not matched to a gene: 6. The germline gives CDR1 LGHNA, CDR2 YNFKEQ. This CDR3 is 14 amino acids long. The CDR3, as DNA: TGTGCCAGCAGCCCAACCGGGACAGTCTATGGCTACACCTTC. It encodes CASSPTGTVYGYTF.

The rearrangement uses TRBV2 and TRBJ1-2; no reliable D call. The V end was cut by 0 bases, the J end by 8 bases, with 13 bases between. CDR3 length: 14 amino acids. The germline V gene encodes CDR1 SNHLY and CDR2 FYNNEI. CDR3 sequence reads: CASSEAPQPWGYTF. The DNA for the CDR3 is TGTGCCAGCAGTGAAGCGCCCCAGCCTTGGGGCTACACCTTC.

This clonotype was observed a handful of times. The genes are TRBV29-1 and TRBJ2-7; D may be TRBD2 (6 bases). Trimming left V 1 base short and J 1 base short, with 11 bases between. The CDR3 spans 14 residues. The germline V gene has CDR1 SQVTM and CDR2 ANQGSEA. CDR3 residues: CSVEAGGLSYEQYF. Written as DNA, the CDR3 is TGCAGCGTTGAAGCAGGAGGACTATCCTACGAGCAGTACTTC.

In this sample, this clonotype turned up a few times. For the CDR3, the DNA is TGCAGTGCTAGTCGGCTGGGGCTAGCCAAAAACATTCAGTACTTC. The encoded protein is CSASRLGLAKNIQYF. This rearrangement joins TRBV20-1 to TRBJ2-4; tentative D call: TRBD1 (5 bases). Germline V gene data show CDR1 as DFQATT and CDR2 as SNEGSKA (reference sequence). The CDR3 has 15 amino acids. Trimming left V 3 bases short and J 0 bases short, with 12 bases between.

The CDR3 DNA reads as TGTGCCAGCAGTTTATCGTCAGGGGAGGGCTACACCTTC. Translated: CASSLSSGEGYTF. The chain combines TRBV27 with TRBJ1-2, with D maybe TRBD1 (6 bases). The V gene lost 0 bases and the J gene lost 8 bases, with 10 bases spanning the gap. The CDR3 has 13 residues. The germline V gene has CDR1 MNHEY and CDR2 SMNVEV (reference sequence).

The chain has TRBV10-3 and TRBJ1-5, with D uncertain. This CDR3 contains 15 residues. The ends were cut back, 10 bases at V and 0 bases at J, with 16 bases in the middle. Germline CDR1 and CDR2: ENHRY and SYGVKD. The CDR3 is CATSRSTDSNQPQHF. The CDR3 DNA sequence: TGTGCCACCTCACGATCGACGGATAGCAATCAGCCCCAGCATTTT.

Only a few counts were recorded for this clonotype. The rearrangement uses TRBV20-1 and TRBJ1-2, with D possibly matching TRBD1 (5 bases). Trimming left V 0 bases short and J 0 bases short, with 14 bases between. The germline V gene has CDR1 DFQATT and CDR2 SNEGSKA (reference sequence). The CDR3 runs to 16 residues. Written as DNA, the CDR3 is TGCAGTGCTAGAGATTTTCGGGGCCCAGCTAACTATGGCTACACCTTC. This encodes CSARDFRGPANYGYTF.

V is TRBV3-1 and J is TRBJ2-1, with TRBD2 identical over 9 bases. The germline CDR1 and CDR2 sequences are LGHDT and YNNKEL (reference sequence). The CDR3 extends over 15 amino acids. V was pared by 3 bases and J by 5 bases, with 5 bases of the junction left unmatched. CDR3 sequence (DNA): TGTGCCAGCAGCCAGATGTTAGCGGGAGACAATGAGCAGTTCTTC. Amino acid sequence: CASSQMLAGDNEQFF.

The chain carries TRBV7-3 and TRBJ1-6; no clear D. V lost 5 bases and J 8 bases, leaving 13 bases between the germline ends. The CDR3 contains 14 residues. Germline V CDR1 and CDR2: SGHTA, FQGTGA. DNA of the CDR3: TGTGCCAGCAGCCTGGACGGAGCTGATTCACCCCTCCACTTT. This sequence encodes CASSLDGADSPLHF. The variable domain in full, with the rest retrieved from reference TRBV7-3 and TRBJ1-6, is GAGVSQTPSNKVTEKGKYVELRCDPISGHTALYWYRQSLGQGPEFLIYFQGTGAADDSGLPNDRFFAVRPEGSVSTLKIQRTERGDSAVYLCASSLDGADSPLHFGNGTRLTVT.

The rearrangement links TRBV28 to TRBJ2-7, with TRBD2 as a possible D gene (5 bases). This CDR3 is built from 15 residues. Trimming took off 4 bases at V and 3 bases at J, with 16 bases between the two ends. Germline CDR1 reads MDHEN; CDR2 reads SYDVKM. The DNA of the CDR3 is TGTGCCAGCAGTTGGAGAGGGTCAGCCTTCTACGAGCAGTACTTC. It yields the protein CASSWRGSAFYEQYF.

This clonotype was detected ten times or more. V is TRBV12-3 or TRBV12-4 and J is TRBJ2-7; 10 nucleotides match TRBD2. The CDR3 covers 15 residues. V lost 4 bases and J lost 2; bases outside the gene matches: 5. CDR3 loop: CASSSSSGGTYEQYF. DNA of the CDR3: TGTGCCAGCAGTTCGTCTAGCGGGGGTACCTACGAGCAGTACTTC.

There are a few counts of this clonotype. The rearrangement uses TRBV7-9 and TRBJ2-1, with TRBD1 identical over 8 bases. CDR1 is SEHNR, CDR2 FQNEAQ, per germline (reference sequence). V shed 5 bases and J 5 bases; nucleotides not matched to a gene: 5. The CDR3 extends over 14 amino acids. Here the CDR3 reads CASSGQGVHNEQFF. DNA for the CDR3: TGTGCCAGCAGCGGACAGGGTGTCCACAATGAGCAGTTCTTC.

The sample holds many counts of this clonotype. Here the CDR3 DNA reads TGTGCCAGCAGCTCATTACCTAGCACAGATACGCAGTATTTT. Protein: CASSSLPSTDTQYF. The rearrangement uses TRBV7-2 and TRBJ2-3, with no clear D. This CDR3 comprises 14 residues. Trimming removed 4 bases from V and 0 bases from J, with 8 bases in between. CDR1 and CDR2 (germline): SGHTA, FQGNSA.

V and J are TRBV29-1 and TRBJ2-7; TRBD1 matches at 9 bases. Germline CDR1 is SQVTM and CDR2 is ANQGSEA. Unmatched junction bases numbered 11, after V lost 2 bases and J lost 3 bases. The CDR3 loop spans 16 amino acids. This CDR3 reads CSVEWDKGQGNYEQYF. CDR3 sequence (DNA): TGCAGCGTTGAATGGGATAAGGGACAGGGCAACTACGAGCAGTACTTC.

The chain combines TRBV5-6 with TRBJ2-1; unclear D gene. The germline V and J ends were trimmed by 0 bases and 7 bases, with 17 bases remaining between them. Germline lookup yields CDR1 SGHDT and CDR2 YYEEEE. The CDR3 is 16 residues long. The CDR3 nucleotides are TGTGCCAGCAGCTTGGCCGGGTTAGGCAGCTCGAATGAGCAGTTCTTC. Its protein is CASSLAGLGSSNEQFF.

With respect to this clonotype: Germline and junction disagree at one end, which may indicate a read error. V is TRBV7-6 and J is TRBJ2-7; possibly TRBD1 for D (6 bases). In germline, CDR1 is SGHVS, CDR2 FNYEAQ. The CDR3 covers 14 residues. The CDR3 here is CASRKEPGQYGQYF. The DNA of the CDR3 is TGTGCCAGCAGAAAAGAGCCGGGACAATACGGGCAGTACTTC.

This clonotype was detected only a few times. The chain uses TRBV13 and TRBJ2-4; 9 nucleotides agree with TRBD1. The J call may be mistaken, given a closer DNA end match to TRBJ2-7. This CDR3 contains 15 residues. CDR1 is PRHDT, CDR2 FYEKMQ, per germline (reference sequence). The CDR3 region has the DNA TGTGCCAGCAGCGCCGGACAGGGGCATACCTACGAGCAGTACTTC. Translating it yields CASSAGQGHTYEQYF.